The clone carrying this T cell receptor beta chain was seen a handful of times. Trimming cost V 5 bases and J 0 bases, with 11 bases left between them. There are 15 residues in the CDR3. CDR1 MDHEN and CDR2 SYDVKM come from the germline V gene. This specimen comes from a study of human T cells and chemical hapten exposure. From the RACE reads, TCRdb called clonotypes with MiXCR, one entry per CDR3 protein. This sample has 360,000 or so distinct CDR3 sequences, with nearly 6.5% found just once. The time point is: patch test 2, 6 weeks after DPC sensitization. Treatment given: therapeutic diphenylcyclopropenone sensitization with weekly scalp DPC.

The sequence came from a woman between 18 and 29 years old with alopecia areata. Some clones in this sample may be carry-over from other donors' samples. The material was whole blood, obtained in connection with sensitization to the hapten diphenylcyclopropenone (DPC). The V and J genes are TRBV28 and TRBJ1-3; D is unresolved. The CDR3 bases are TGTGCCAGCAGTGTGACACCGAGCTCTGGAAACACCATATATTTT. As protein: CASSVTPSSGNTIYF.